Many counts were recorded for the clone carrying this T cell receptor beta chain. The data stem from a study of regulatory T cells in long-lasting Graves disease. Study background: Less than 3 months of antithyroid drugs had been taken by newly diagnosed Graves' patients.

V was pared by 4 bases and J by 4 bases, with 16 bases between. Germline values: CDR1 SQVTM, CDR2 ANQGSEA. This CDR3 has 14 amino acids. Time point meaning: newly diagnosed GD, antithyroid drugs for less than 3 months. After RNA was extracted from PBMCs, the TCR library was made from it. Through Arm-PCR of CDR3 regions and iRepertoire HTBI primers, TCR beta libraries were built. TCRdb re-derived calls from the multiplex PCR reads in MiXCR, one entry per CDR3 protein. Among 680,000 or so distinct CDR3 sequences listed, 16% were seen once. This sample also appeared in a second study, on T cells in Graves' hyperthyroidism and ophthalmopathy. Turning to that study: Lactation, pregnancy, other autoimmune disease or uncontrolled infection excluded patients.

The gene calls are TRBV29-1 and TRBJ2-5; D may match TRBD1 or TRBD2 (7 bases each). This clonotype originated in a woman aged 25 to 39 with Graves disease. The input for sequencing was peripheral blood mononuclear cells (PBMCs), taken at new diagnosis, from a patient treated with antithyroid drugs. The CDR3 bases are TGCAGCGTTGTGGAACAGGGGAGGGTAGAGACCCAGTACTTC. It translates to CSVVEQGRVETQYF.